This note documents a single TCR beta chain sequence. Its target is unknown. Some clones are missing from TCRdb's copy, which holds only in-frame ones; the method was immunoSEQ multiplex PCR. The sample lists around 150,000 clones, about 86% occurring once. The CDR3 consists of 14 residues. Germline CDR1 SNHLY, CDR2 FYNNEI. V was cut by 7 bases and J by 8 bases, with 17 bases left in between. The source of the sample is a study of cytomegalovirus exposure and HLA in healthy donors. Findings of the study overall: Testing in vitro showed a few CMV-associated chains specific for CMV antigens. The tendency of first-cohort TCR clusters to co-occur in the 100 to 150 validation repertoires emerged from a later analysis.

This clonotype was obtained from a woman between 18 and 29 years old in good health and CMV-seronegative. The material sequenced was PBMCs. The chain joins TRBV2 to TRBJ1-4; D gene unclear. The CDR3 nucleotides are TGTGCCAGCATAAGACGGCAAGGAGGGGAAAAACTGTTTTTT. Translated, it gives CASIRRQGGEKLFF.